A single T cell receptor (beta chain) is shown here with its context. What it recognizes is unknown. V shed 4 bases and J 7 bases; nucleotides not matched to a gene: 10. Germline V gene data show CDR1 as KGHSH and CDR2 as LQKENI. This CDR3 has 15 residues. The data were obtained in a study of cytomegalovirus exposure and HLA in healthy donors. Study summary: The early release's HLA-typed donors yielded approximately 85 million unique TCRs. For the approximately 390 genotyped donors, 75% to 90% fell within the Caucasian-associated ancestry cluster.

Whole-study findings and limits: The authors considered a cluster of highly shared sequence variants likely to be a sequencing artifact. CMV antigen specificity was confirmed in vitro for a few CMV-associated chains.

The PCR was carried out with 60 Vbeta primers and 13 Jbeta primers. Only in-frame clones appear in the TCRdb table, and some are missing; sequencing was by immunoSEQ multiplex PCR. Of some 110,000 clones listed, over 75% were seen once; the top ten hold roughly 12%. Sequenced input: PBMCs. The clonotype comes from a middle-aged woman in good health and CMV-seropositive. This rearrangement joins TRBV18 to TRBJ2-7; 10 bases agree with TRBD2. This CDR3 is CASSRASGRGGEQYF. The CDR3 nucleotides read TGTGCCAGCTCACGAGCTAGCGGGAGAGGTGGGGAGCAGTACTTC.